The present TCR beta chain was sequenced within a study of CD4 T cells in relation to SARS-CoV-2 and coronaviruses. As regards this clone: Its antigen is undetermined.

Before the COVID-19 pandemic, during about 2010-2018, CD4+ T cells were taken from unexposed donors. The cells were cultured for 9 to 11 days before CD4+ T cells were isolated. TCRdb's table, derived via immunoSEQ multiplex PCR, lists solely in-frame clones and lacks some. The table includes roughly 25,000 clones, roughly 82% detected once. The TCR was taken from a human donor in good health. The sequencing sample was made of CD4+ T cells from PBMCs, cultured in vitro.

The CDR3 DNA is TGTGCCAGCCTCGACAGGTCGGTTTCCGATGGCTACACCTTC. Translated: CASLDRSVSDGYTF. The rearrangement joins TRBV19 to TRBJ1-2, with TRBD1 as a possible D gene (6 bases). Looked up from germline, CDR1 is LNHDA and CDR2 is SQIVND (reference sequence). With 9 bases removed from V and 6 bases from J, the gap between germline ends came to 20 bases. The CDR3 has 14 amino acids.